This entry lists 32 T cell receptor beta chains sequenced from one sample in a study of patients and donors after allogeneic stem cell transplantation. Each CDR3 protein gets one entry after TCRdb re-called the RT-PCR reads with MiXCR. The sample has about 200,000 distinct CDR3 sequences; 41% are singletons. Sequencing used blood, either unsorted or a sorted T cell fraction (not recorded which). Receptor source: a human donor who was either an allogeneic HSCT recipient or a stem cell or donor lymphocyte infusion donor (not recorded which). It is not recorded whose cells these are; they may come from a transplant donor.

The CDR3 loop reads CASRRAWDQLISEAFF. In DNA form, the CDR3 reads TGCGCCAGCAGGAGGGCCTGGGACCAACTAATATCTGAAGCTTTCTTT. The chain employs TRBV5-1 and TRBJ1-1; possible D gene TRBD1, 5 bases. The CDR3 totals 16 residues. Trimming took 5 bases from V and 6 from J, leaving 23 bases between them. Looked up from germline, CDR1 is SGHRS and CDR2 is YFSETQ.

This clonotype was observed a handful of times. The genes are TRBV13 and TRBJ2-7; D unresolved. The CDR3 runs 13 residues. The germline V gene encodes CDR1 PRHDT and CDR2 FYEKMQ (reference sequence). V was shortened by 5 bases and J by 12 bases, with 20 bases between the two germline ends. CDR3 nucleotides: TGTGCCAGCAGCGACCTGGGTTTGGAACAGCGGTACTTC. Amino acid sequence: CASSDLGLEQRYF.

This chain connects TRBV12-3 or TRBV12-4 to TRBJ1-1, with TRBD1 matching 7 bases. V was pared by 8 bases and J by 5 bases, with 5 bases of the junction left unmatched. The length of the CDR3 is 12 residues. The CDR3 DNA sequence: TGTGCCAGCGAGGGGGCGAGGACTGAAGCTTTCTTT. Translating gives CASEGARTEAFF.

The CDR3: CASSLVPTNTEAFF. In nucleotides, the CDR3 is TGCGCCAGCAGCTTGGTACCGACGAACACTGAAGCTTTCTTT. The rearrangement uses TRBV5-1 and TRBJ1-1; D uncertain. CDR1 is SGHRS, CDR2 YFSETQ, per germline. Trimming took 0 bases from V and 1 from J, leaving 7 bases between them. The CDR3 contains 14 residues. The complete variable domain, with remaining parts taken from reference TRBV5-1 and TRBJ1-1, reads KAGVTQTPRYLIKTRGQQVTLSCSPISGHRSVSWYQQTPGQGLQFLFEYFSETQRNKGNFPGRFSGRQFSNSRSEMNVSTLELGDSALYLCASSLVPTNTEAFFGQGTRLTVV.

The chain employs TRBV6-2 or TRBV6-3 and TRBJ2-1; weak D call: TRBD1 (6 bases). The CDR3 is made up of 18 amino acids. Germline V lookup: CDR1 MNHEY, CDR2 SVGEGT. V was trimmed by 2 bases and J by 2 bases, leaving 19 bases between them. DNA for the CDR3: TGTGCCAGCAGTTACCATCTGCGTGGAACAGGGCCCTACAATGAGCAGTTCTTC. Translation gives CASSYHLRGTGPYNEQFF.

This clonotype came up a few times. The chain carries TRBV27 and TRBJ1-2; D is undetermined. Germline CDR1 MNHEY, CDR2 SMNVEV (reference sequence). Trimming shortened V by 6 bases and J by 3 bases, and 14 bases separated the two germline ends. This CDR3 has 14 residues. The CDR3 nucleotides read TGTGCCAGCAGCGGCCGGCCAGATCACTATGGCTACACCTTC. The encoded protein is CASSGRPDHYGYTF.

The table lists this clonotype with a few counts. The rearrangement joins TRBV13 to TRBJ1-1, with 10 positions matching TRBD1. With 4 bases clipped from V and 3 bases from J, the junction kept 5 bases outside the gene matches. This CDR3 region has 15 residues. Germline CDR1 and CDR2: PRHDT and FYEKMQ (reference sequence). CDR3 in amino acids: CASSSRQGADTEAFF. CDR3 nucleotide sequence: TGTGCCAGCAGCTCCCGACAGGGGGCGGACACTGAAGCTTTCTTT.

In its sample, this clonotype was seen a few times. The genes are TRBV28 and TRBJ1-1; a weak D match, TRBD1 (6 bases). CDR1 is MDHEN and CDR2 is SYDVKM in the germline V gene. The CDR3 totals 14 residues. The CDR3 loop is CAAEKGTRGTEAFF. DNA for the CDR3: TGTGCTGCGGAAAAAGGGACAAGGGGCACTGAAGCTTTCTTT.

The rearrangement links TRBV6-6 to TRBJ2-1; TRBD2 might be the D (6 bases). The V gene's germline CDR1 is MNHNY and CDR2 SVGAGI (reference sequence). The CDR3 covers 11 residues. Trimming cost V 6 bases and J 10 bases, with 10 bases left between them. The CDR3 DNA reads as TGTGCCAGCAGAGAGGCGGGGGAGCAGTTCTTC. Translated, it gives CASREAGEQFF.

V and J are TRBV12-3 or TRBV12-4 and TRBJ2-2; 9 bases map to TRBD1. Trimming at V came to 5 bases and at J to 6 bases, leaving 10 bases not matched to a gene. CDR3 length: 16 residues. The CDR3 bases are TGTGCCAGCAGTCCCAACAGGGGGCCAAGCGCCGGGGAGCTGTTTTTT. Its translation is CASSPNRGPSAGELFF.

The DNA of the CDR3 is TGTGCCAGCAGTTTGGAATTGAGATTAGGCTATGGCTACACCTTC. It specifies CASSLELRLGYGYTF. The rearrangement joins TRBV12-3 or TRBV12-4 to TRBJ1-2; no reliable D call. This CDR3 region has 15 residues. V was trimmed by 3 bases and J by 4 bases, leaving 15 bases between them.

The table lists this clonotype with a few counts. This chain uses TRBV7-2 with TRBJ2-3; D call uncertain. Germline V CDR1 and CDR2: SGHTA, FQGNSA. Trimming removed 5 bases at V and 0 bases at J, with 9 bases between. The CDR3 has 14 residues. The CDR3 protein is CASSPTGSTDTQYF. CDR3 in DNA: TGTGCCAGCAGCCCGACGGGTAGCACAGATACGCAGTATTTT.

This clonotype was counted between two and nine times. This rearrangement joins TRBV4-1 to TRBJ1-1; D remains unclear. V lost 1 base and J lost 6, with 18 bases in between. Per the germline V gene, CDR1 is MGHRA and CDR2 is YSYEKL. The CDR3 is 16 amino acids. CDR3 coding DNA: TGCGCCAGCAGCCAAGTCTCGAGCGAGTTTTTGGCTGAAGCTTTCTTT. It encodes CASSQVSSEFLAEAFF.

The chain is built from TRBV7-2 and TRBJ2-2; D may be TRBD2 (6 bases). CDR1 is SGHTA, CDR2 FQGNSA, per germline. The CDR3 runs 16 residues. Deletions cut 2 bases from V and 0 bases from J, with 10 bases between. The CDR3, as DNA: TGTGCCAGCAGCTTATGGATAGCGGCGAACACCGGGGAGCTGTTTTTT. This translates into CASSLWIAANTGELFF.

The chain recombines TRBV30 with TRBJ2-5; no definite D call. Trimming shortened V by 2 bases and J by 2 bases, and 0 bases separated the two germline ends. Germline V CDR1 and CDR2: GTSNPN, SVGIG (reference sequence). The CDR3 contains 10 residues. The CDR3 coding sequence is TGTGCCTGGAGTCAAGAGACCCAGTACTTC. This sequence encodes CAWSQETQYF.

This clonotype was counted between two and nine times. The chain joins TRBV12-3 or TRBV12-4 to TRBJ1-1, with D unresolved. There are 16 residues in the CDR3. V was trimmed by 1 base and J by 0 bases, leaving 12 bases between them. DNA of the CDR3: TGTGCCAGCAGTTTAGGGCACGTGGTCATGAACACTGAAGCTTTCTTT. Translating it yields CASSLGHVVMNTEAFF.

Only a few counts were recorded for this clonotype. The chain recombines TRBV7-6 with TRBJ1-1; TRBD1 is a possible D gene (6 bases). Per the germline V gene, CDR1 is SGHVS and CDR2 is FNYEAQ. Trimming took 0 bases from V and 6 from J, leaving 14 bases between them. The CDR3 sequence is 15 residues long. This CDR3 reads CASSLAAGAMAEAFF. CDR3 DNA sequence: TGTGCCAGCAGCTTAGCGGCGGGGGCAATGGCTGAAGCTTTCTTT. The variable domain in full, with the rest retrieved from reference TRBV7-6 and TRBJ1-1, is GAGVSQSPRYKVTKRGQDVALRCDPISGHVSLYWYRQALGQGPEFLTYFNYEAQQDKSGLPNDRFSAERPEGSISTLTIQRTEQRDSAMYRCASSLAAGAMAEAFFGQGTRLTVV.

This clonotype was seen more than once but under ten times. This chain uses TRBV7-6 with TRBJ1-3; D ambiguous. V lost 1 base and J 0 bases, leaving 10 bases between the germline ends. Germline values: CDR1 SGHVS, CDR2 FNYEAQ. This CDR3 has 16 residues. CDR3 protein: CASSLEYQLSGNTIYF. Written as DNA, the CDR3 is TGTGCCAGCAGCTTAGAATATCAGCTCTCTGGAAACACCATATATTTT.

The genes are TRBV2 and TRBJ1-2, with D possibly TRBD1 on 5 matching bases. The germline V gene encodes CDR1 SNHLY and CDR2 FYNNEI. CDR3 length: 14 amino acids. Trimming left V 3 bases short and J 7 bases short, with 15 bases between. The CDR3, as DNA: TGTGCCAGCAGTGAGGGGCAGACCTTATCTGGCTACACCTTC. Translation gives CASSEGQTLSGYTF.

The J gene is TRBJ1-1, the V gene TRBV20-1, with D possibly TRBD1 on 5 matching bases. Per the germline V gene, CDR1 is DFQATT and CDR2 is SNEGSKA (reference sequence). This CDR3 region has 14 residues. Trimming took off 3 bases at V and 5 bases at J, with 16 bases between the two ends. The CDR3 coding sequence is TGCAGTGCTAGGGACCTGCGGGGGAATACTGAAGCTTTCTTT. This gives the protein CSARDLRGNTEAFF.

The chain combines TRBV5-1 with TRBJ2-7; D remains ambiguous. Germline V CDR1 and CDR2: SGHRS, YFSETQ. The CDR3 consists of 14 residues. V was clipped by 4 bases and J by 0 bases, with 11 bases between them. The CDR3 loop is CASSLKRDSYEQYF. The DNA for the CDR3 is TGCGCCAGCAGCCTTAAGAGAGACTCCTACGAGCAGTACTTC.

The genes are TRBV5-1 and TRBJ1-6; 7 bases map to TRBD1. J was trimmed by 7 bases and V by 0 bases; bases with no gene match: 16. CDR3 length equals 19 residues. Per germline, CDR1 SGHRS and CDR2 YFSETQ. The CDR3 loop is CASSLVIARDSLENSPLHF. CDR3 sequence (DNA): TGCGCCAGCAGCTTGGTAATCGCGCGGGACAGCCTTGAGAATTCACCCCTCCACTTT.

This clonotype was recorded a few times. This chain links TRBV19 with TRBJ1-5, with D maybe TRBD1 (5 bases). Germline-derived CDR1 and CDR2 are LNHDA and SQIVND (reference sequence). V gave up 3 bases and J gave up 3 bases, with 15 bases separating them. The CDR3 length is 16 residues. CDR3 DNA: TGTGCCAGTAGTATCATAGGCAGGGCTTTCAATCAGCCCCAGCATTTT. Amino acids: CASSIIGRAFNQPQHF.

The chain combines TRBV20-1 with TRBJ2-1, with 8 bases fitting TRBD2. V was pared by 4 bases and J by 3 bases, with 8 bases of the junction left unmatched. This CDR3 contains 15 residues. Germline V lookup: CDR1 DFQATT, CDR2 SNEGSKA (reference sequence). The CDR3 DNA sequence: TGCAGTGCTACCCCCACTGCGGGGGGCTACAATGAGCAGTTCTTC. Encoded protein: CSATPTAGGYNEQFF.

This clonotype came up a few times. The CDR3 DNA follows: TGTGCCAGCAGCCAACCGACTGAGCAGTATTTT. Translation: CASSQPTEQYF. V usage is TRBV7-2 and J usage is TRBJ2-3; D not resolved. Germline assignment: CDR1 SGHTA and CDR2 FQGNSA. This CDR3 contains 11 residues. The germline V and J ends were trimmed by 5 bases and 11 bases, with 11 bases remaining between them.

The chain combines TRBV4-3 with TRBJ1-4; D is uncertain. The V and J ends lost 0 bases and 7 bases respectively, with 18 bases between them. The CDR3 runs 17 residues. Germline CDR1 and CDR2: LGHNA and YSLEER. The CDR3 sequence: CASSQDPRSGLSEKLFF. The CDR3 nucleotides read TGCGCCAGCAGCCAAGATCCCCGGAGTGGGTTGAGTGAAAAACTGTTTTTT.

The chain uses TRBV29-1 and TRBJ2-7; D is unresolved. The germline V gene has CDR1 SQVTM and CDR2 ANQGSEA. CDR3 length equals 11 residues. Trimming left V 4 bases short and J 2 bases short, with 6 bases between. The CDR3 region is CSVGDTYEQYF. For the CDR3, the DNA is TGCAGCGTTGGGGATACCTACGAGCAGTACTTC.

V gene TRBV14 combines with J gene TRBJ1-1; 7 bases line up with TRBD1. Germline lookup yields CDR1 SGHDN and CDR2 FVKESK. The trim removed 4 bases at V and 6 bases at J, leaving 8 bases unmatched. The CDR3 has 14 residues. CDR3 sequence reads: CASSPEGDSSEAFF. The CDR3 bases are TGTGCCAGCAGCCCGGAGGGGGACAGCTCTGAAGCTTTCTTT.

This sequence joins TRBV12-3 or TRBV12-4 and TRBJ1-1; no clear D gene. Trimming took off 6 bases at V and 3 bases at J, with 20 bases between the two ends. The CDR3 is 16 residues long. The CDR3 DNA follows: TGTGCCAGCAGCAAAAAAAGGGTGATCGAGGACACTGAAGCTTTCTTT. Translating it yields CASSKKRVIEDTEAFF.

This chain joins TRBV4-3 and TRBJ2-1, with a weak D call TRBD2 (6 bases). Germline V gene data show CDR1 as LGHNA and CDR2 as YSLEER. CDR3 length: 15 residues. Trimming removed 2 bases from V and 6 bases from J, with 14 bases in between. The CDR3 sequence: CASSQRDGRSNEQFF. Written as DNA, the CDR3 is TGCGCCAGCAGCCAAAGGGACGGGAGAAGCAATGAGCAGTTCTTC.

This clonotype was detected only a few times. The chain couples TRBV4-3 to TRBJ2-7, with 9 bases matching TRBD2. The CDR3 length is 15 residues. Germline loops: CDR1 LGHNA, CDR2 YSLEER. The junction had 7 bases not matched to a gene; V was cut back by 3 bases and J by 4 bases. The CDR3 nucleotides are TGCGCCAGCAGCCAGACTAAGCGGGGGGTTTACGAGCAGTACTTC. It is translated as CASSQTKRGVYEQYF.

This clonotype was counted a few times. The chain employs TRBV4-3 and TRBJ2-7; D may be TRBD2 (5 bases). The CDR3 is made up of 18 amino acids. Germline CDR1 is LGHNA and CDR2 is YSLEER. The V end was cut by 0 bases, the J end by 1 base, with 19 bases between. The CDR3 spells CASSQDMEVRYGSYEQYF. The CDR3 bases are TGCGCCAGCAGCCAAGATATGGAGGTACGGTATGGATCCTACGAGCAGTACTTC.